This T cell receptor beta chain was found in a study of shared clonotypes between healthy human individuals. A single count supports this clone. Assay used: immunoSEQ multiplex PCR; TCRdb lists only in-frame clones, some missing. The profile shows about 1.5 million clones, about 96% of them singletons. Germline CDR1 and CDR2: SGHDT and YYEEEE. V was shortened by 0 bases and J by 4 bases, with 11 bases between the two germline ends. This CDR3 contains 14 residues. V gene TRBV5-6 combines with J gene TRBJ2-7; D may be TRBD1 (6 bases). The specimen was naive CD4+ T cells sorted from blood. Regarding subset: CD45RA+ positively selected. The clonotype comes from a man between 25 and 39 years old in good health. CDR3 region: CASSLVGQGYEQYF. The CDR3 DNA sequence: TGTGCCAGCAGCTTGGTTGGGCAGGGGTACGAGCAGTACTTC. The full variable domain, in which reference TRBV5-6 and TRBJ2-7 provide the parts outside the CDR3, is DAGVTQSPTHLIKTRGQQVTLRCSPKSGHDTVSWYQQALGQGPQFIFQYYEEEERQRGNFPDRFSGHQFPNYSSELNVNALLLGDSALYLCASSLVGQGYEQYFGPGTRLTVT.